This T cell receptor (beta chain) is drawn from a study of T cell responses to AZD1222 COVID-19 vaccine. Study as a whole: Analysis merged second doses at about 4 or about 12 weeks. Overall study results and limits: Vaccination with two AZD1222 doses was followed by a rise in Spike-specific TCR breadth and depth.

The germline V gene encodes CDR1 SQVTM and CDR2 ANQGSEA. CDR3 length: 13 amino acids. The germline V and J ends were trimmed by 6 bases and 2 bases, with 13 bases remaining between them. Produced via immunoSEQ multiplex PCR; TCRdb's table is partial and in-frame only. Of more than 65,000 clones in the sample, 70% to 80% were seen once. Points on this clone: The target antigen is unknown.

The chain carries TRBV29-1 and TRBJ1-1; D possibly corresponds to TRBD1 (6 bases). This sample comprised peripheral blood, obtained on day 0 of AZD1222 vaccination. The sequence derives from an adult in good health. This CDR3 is CSVPGARNTEAFF. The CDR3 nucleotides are TGCAGCGTCCCGGGGGCCAGAAACACTGAAGCTTTCTTT. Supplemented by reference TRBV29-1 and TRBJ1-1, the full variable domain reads SAVISQKPSRDICQRGTSLTIQCQVDSQVTMMFWYRQQPGQSLTLIATANQGSEATYESGFVIDKFPISRPNLTFSTLTVSNMSPEDSSIYLCSVPGARNTEAFFGQGTRLTVV.